This T cell receptor (beta chain) was sequenced for a study of blood T cell repertoires in COVID-19. Whole-study context: Samples representing acute and convalescent COVID-19 were sourced from the United States, Italy and Spain. In each case, the material was cDNA or gDNA derived from T cells, B-cell-depleted T cells, or PBMCs.

Sequenced by immunoSEQ multiplex PCR; TCRdb stores in-frame clones only, minus some. Of 150,000 to 200,000 clones listed, about 90% were seen once; the top ten hold 0.62%. V lost 3 bases and J lost 11, with 13 bases in between. CDR3 length: 13 amino acids. Germline loops: CDR1 SEHNR, CDR2 FQNEAQ (reference sequence). The specimen was peripheral blood. The genes are TRBV7-9 and TRBJ2-2, with a weak D call TRBD2 (5 bases). The origin of this receptor is a man in his forties or fifties with acute or convalescent COVID-19. Written as DNA, the CDR3 is TGTGCCAGCAGCTTCCCCAGCGGAGTCGAGCTGTTTTTT. It codes for CASSFPSGVELFF. Supplemented by reference TRBV7-9 and TRBJ2-2, the full variable domain reads DTGVSQNPRHKITKRGQNVTFRCDPISEHNRLYWYRQTLGQGPEFLTYFQNEAQLEKSRLLSDRFSAERPKGSFSTLEIQRTEQGDSAMYLCASSFPSGVELFFGEGSRLTVL.